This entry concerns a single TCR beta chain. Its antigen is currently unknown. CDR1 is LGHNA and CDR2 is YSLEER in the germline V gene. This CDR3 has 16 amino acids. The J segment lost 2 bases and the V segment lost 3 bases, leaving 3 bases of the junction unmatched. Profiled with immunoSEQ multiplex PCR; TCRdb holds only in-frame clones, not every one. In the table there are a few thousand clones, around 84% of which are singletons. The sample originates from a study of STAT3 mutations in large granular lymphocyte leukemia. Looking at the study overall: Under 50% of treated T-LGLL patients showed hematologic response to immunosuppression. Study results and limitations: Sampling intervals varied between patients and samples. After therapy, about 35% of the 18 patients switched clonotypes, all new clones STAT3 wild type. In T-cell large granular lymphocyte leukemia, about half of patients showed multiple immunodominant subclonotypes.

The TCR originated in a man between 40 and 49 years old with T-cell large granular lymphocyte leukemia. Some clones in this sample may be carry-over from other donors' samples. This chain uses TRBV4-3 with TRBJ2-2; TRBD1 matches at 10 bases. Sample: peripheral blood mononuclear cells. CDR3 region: CASSHSTGGNTGELFF. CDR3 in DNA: TGCGCCAGCAGCCACTCGACAGGGGGCAACACCGGGGAGCTGTTTTTT.